The next 7 T cell receptor beta chains were all read from a single sample in a study of blood T cell repertoires in COVID-19. Only in-frame clones appear in the TCRdb table, and some are missing; sequencing was by immunoSEQ multiplex PCR. The sample shows tens of thousands of clones, around 87% of them seen only once. Sequencing was carried out using peripheral blood. The receptors come from a human donor in a cohort sampled during active COVID-19.

V and J are TRBV7-8 and TRBJ1-1; D uncertain. CDR1 is SGHVS, CDR2 FQNEAQ, per germline. The CDR3 spans 15 residues. Trimming took 7 bases from V and 1 from J, leaving 16 bases between them. CDR3 DNA: TGTGCCAGCACCTCTCTGGGCCCACAGAACACTGAAGCTTTCTTT. It translates to CASTSLGPQNTEAFF.

J is TRBJ1-1 and V is TRBV6-6; D is unresolved. CDR3 length: 11 residues. Trimming removed 2 bases at V and 13 bases at J, with 11 bases between. CDR1 is MNHNY and CDR2 is SVGAGI in the germline V gene (reference sequence). CDR3 sequence: CASSYDGGGFF. CDR3 coding DNA: TGTGCCAGCAGTTACGACGGAGGAGGTTTCTTT.

The chain links TRBV5-1 to TRBJ1-1; D is possibly TRBD1 (6 bases). The CDR3 consists of 14 residues. Germline CDR1 SGHRS, CDR2 YFSETQ. The V and J ends lost 4 bases and 1 base respectively, with 11 bases between them. This CDR3 is CASSRQTGNTEAFF. The CDR3 coding sequence is TGCGCCAGCAGCAGACAGACAGGGAACACTGAAGCTTTCTTT.

This sequence joins TRBV11-2 and TRBJ2-1; 14 positions match TRBD2. Looked up from germline, CDR1 is SGHAT and CDR2 is FQNNGV. The CDR3 spans 16 residues. V lost 5 bases, J lost 7 bases, and 7 bases stayed unmatched. CDR3: CASSQRTSGGRNEQFF. The CDR3 DNA reads as TGTGCCAGCAGCCAACGGACTAGCGGGGGGAGGAATGAGCAGTTCTTC. Variable domain in full (rest from reference TRBV11-2 and TRBJ2-1): EAGVAQSPRYKIIEKRQSVAFWCNPISGHATLYWYQQILGQGPKLLIQFQNNGVVDDSQLPKDRFSAERLKGVDSTLKIQPAKLEDSAVYLCASSQRTSGGRNEQFFGPGTRLTVL.

Only a few counts were recorded for this clone. This CDR3 reads CAISESIAGILFF. DNA for the CDR3: TGTGCCATCAGTGAGTCGATCGCGGGTATACTGTTTTTT. The chain has TRBV10-3 and TRBJ1-4, with D unclear. Per germline, CDR1 ENHRY and CDR2 SYGVKD. Trimming stripped 0 bases from V and 13 bases from J, with 12 bases between. This CDR3 is built from 13 residues.

The V and J genes are TRBV5-3 and TRBJ1-5; TRBD1 agrees at 8 bases. TRBV5-3 is sorted into the ORF group, with uncertain function. This CDR3 region has 19 residues. V shed 2 bases and J 0 bases; nucleotides not matched to a gene: 13. The CDR3 DNA reads TGTGCCAGAAGCTTTGACACAGGGGGTACTATTTATAGCAATCAGCCCCAGCATTTT. Translating gives CARSFDTGGTIYSNQPQHF.

This rearrangement joins TRBV19 to TRBJ2-3; D uncertain. Trimming removed 3 bases from V and 13 bases from J, with 11 bases in between. Germline V gives CDR1 LNHDA, CDR2 SQIVND (reference sequence). The CDR3 length is 11 residues. CDR3 sequence reads: CASSIEDRKYF. The CDR3 DNA reads TGTGCCAGTAGTATCGAGGATCGAAAGTATTTT.